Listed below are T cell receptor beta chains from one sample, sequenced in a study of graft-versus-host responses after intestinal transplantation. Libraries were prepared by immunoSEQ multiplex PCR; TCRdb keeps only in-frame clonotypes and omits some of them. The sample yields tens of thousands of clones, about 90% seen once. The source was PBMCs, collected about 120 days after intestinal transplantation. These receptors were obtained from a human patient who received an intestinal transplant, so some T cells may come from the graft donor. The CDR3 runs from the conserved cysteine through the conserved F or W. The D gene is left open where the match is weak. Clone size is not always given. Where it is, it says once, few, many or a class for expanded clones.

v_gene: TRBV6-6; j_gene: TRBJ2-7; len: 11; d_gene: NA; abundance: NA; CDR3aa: CASSYGYEQHF; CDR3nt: TGTGCCAGCAGTTACGGGTACGAGCAGCACTTC
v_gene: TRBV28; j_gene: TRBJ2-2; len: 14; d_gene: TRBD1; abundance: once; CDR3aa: CASRITGVAGALFF; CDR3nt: TGTGCCAGCAGGATAACAGGGGTGGCGGGTGCGCTGTTTTTT
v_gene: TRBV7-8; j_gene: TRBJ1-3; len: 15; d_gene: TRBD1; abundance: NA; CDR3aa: CASSLGTGAGNTIYF; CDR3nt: TGTGCCAGCAGCCTCGGGACAGGGGCTGGAAACACCATATATTTT
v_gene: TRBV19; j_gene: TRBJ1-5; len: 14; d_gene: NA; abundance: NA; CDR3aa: CASREGPSNQPQHF; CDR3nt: TGTGCCAGTAGGGAGGGCCCTAGCAATCAGCCCCAGCATTTT
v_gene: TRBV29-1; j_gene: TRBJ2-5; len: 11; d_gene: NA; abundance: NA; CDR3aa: CSVEDRETQYF; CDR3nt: TGCAGCGTTGAAGACCGGGAGACCCAGTACTTC
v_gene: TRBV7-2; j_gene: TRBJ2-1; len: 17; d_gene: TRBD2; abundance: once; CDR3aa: CASSLHQLAGAQNEQFF; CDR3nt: TGTGCCAGCAGCTTACATCAACTAGCGGGAGCGCAGAATGAGCAGTTCTTC
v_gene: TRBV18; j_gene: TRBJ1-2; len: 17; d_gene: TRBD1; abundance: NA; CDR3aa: CASSPLDRVGFLYGYTF; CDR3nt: TGTGCCAGCTCACCTCTGGACAGGGTCGGATTTCTGTATGGCTACACCTTC
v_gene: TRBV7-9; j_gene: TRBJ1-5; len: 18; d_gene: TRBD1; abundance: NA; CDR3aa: CASSPPGTGFMNNQPQHF; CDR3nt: TGTGCCAGCAGCCCCCCCGGGACAGGGTTTATGAACAATCAGCCCCAGCATTTT
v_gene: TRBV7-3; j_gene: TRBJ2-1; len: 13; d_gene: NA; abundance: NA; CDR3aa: CASSGGHYNEQFF; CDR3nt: TGTGCCAGCAGCGGGGGACACTACAATGAGCAGTTCTTC
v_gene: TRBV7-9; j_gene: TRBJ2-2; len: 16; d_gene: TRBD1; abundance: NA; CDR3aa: CASSARMDRGNGELFF; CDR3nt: TGTGCCAGCAGCGCAAGAATGGACAGGGGCAACGGGGAGCTGTTTTTT
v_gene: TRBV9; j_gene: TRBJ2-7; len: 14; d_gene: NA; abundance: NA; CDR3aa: CASSVGRSGYEQYF; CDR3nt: TGTGCCAGCAGCGTAGGCCGTTCTGGCTACGAGCAGTACTTC
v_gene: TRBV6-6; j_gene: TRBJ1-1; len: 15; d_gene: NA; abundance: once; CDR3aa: CASSSRGPRDTEAFF; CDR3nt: TGTGCCAGCAGCTCGCGGGGGCCAAGGGACACTGAAGCTTTCTTT
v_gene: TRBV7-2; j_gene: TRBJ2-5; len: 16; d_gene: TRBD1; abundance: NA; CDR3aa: CASSRATGGGEETQYF; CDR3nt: TGTGCCAGCAGCCGAGCGACAGGGGGCGGGGAAGAGACCCAGTACTTC
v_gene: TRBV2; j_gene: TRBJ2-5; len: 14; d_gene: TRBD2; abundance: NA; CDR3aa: CASNWGLAGEEQYF; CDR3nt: TGTGCCAGCAATTGGGGACTAGCGGGAGAAGAGCAGTACTTC
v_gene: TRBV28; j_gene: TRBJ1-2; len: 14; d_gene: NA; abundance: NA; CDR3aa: CASGIDSPHYGYTF; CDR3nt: TGTGCCAGCGGGATTGACAGTCCTCACTATGGCTACACCTTC
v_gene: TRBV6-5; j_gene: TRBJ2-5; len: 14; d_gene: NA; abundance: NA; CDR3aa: CASSYGGTEETQYF; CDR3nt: TGTGCCAGCAGTTACGGGGGGACAGAGGAGACCCAGTACTTC
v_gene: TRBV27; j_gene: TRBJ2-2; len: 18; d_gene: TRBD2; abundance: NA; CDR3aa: CASSLTRLAGVGTGELFF; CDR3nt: TGTGCCAGCAGTTTAACCCGTTTAGCGGGAGTGGGGACCGGGGAGCTGTTTTTT
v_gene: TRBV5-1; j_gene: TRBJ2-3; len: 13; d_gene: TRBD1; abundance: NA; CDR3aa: CASSGQGSDTQYF; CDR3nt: TGCGCCAGCAGCGGACAGGGTTCCGATACGCAGTATTTT
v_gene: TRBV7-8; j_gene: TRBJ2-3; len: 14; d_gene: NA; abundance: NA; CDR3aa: CASTIYSNTDTQYF; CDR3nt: TGTGCCAGCACCATCTATAGTAACACAGATACGCAGTATTTT
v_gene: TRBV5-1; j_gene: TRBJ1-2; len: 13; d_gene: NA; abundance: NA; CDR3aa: CAGAPPSNYGYTF; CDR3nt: TGCGCCGGGGCCCCTCCGTCTAACTATGGCTACACCTTC
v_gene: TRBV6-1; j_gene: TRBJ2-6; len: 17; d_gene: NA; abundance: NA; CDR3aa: CASSGHSLGSGANVLTF; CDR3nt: TGTGCCAGCAGTGGGCATTCTTTGGGATCTGGGGCCAACGTCCTGACTTTC
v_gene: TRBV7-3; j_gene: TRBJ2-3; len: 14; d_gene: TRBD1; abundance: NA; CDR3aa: CASSQTGVTDTQYF; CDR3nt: TGTGCCAGCAGCCAGACAGGGGTTACAGATACGCAGTATTTT
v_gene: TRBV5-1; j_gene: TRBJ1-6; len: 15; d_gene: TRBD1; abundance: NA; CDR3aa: CASSVGQGPNSPLHF; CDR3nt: TGCGCCAGCAGCGTAGGACAGGGGCCTAATTCACCCCTCCACTTT
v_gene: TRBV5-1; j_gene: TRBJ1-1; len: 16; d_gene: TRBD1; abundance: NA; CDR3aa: CASSLAVTGRLTEAFF; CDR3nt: TGCGCCAGCAGCTTGGCGGTGACAGGGCGGTTAACTGAAGCTTTCTTT
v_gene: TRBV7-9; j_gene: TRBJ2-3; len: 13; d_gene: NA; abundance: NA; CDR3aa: CASSQVVTDTQYF; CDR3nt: TGTGCCAGCAGCCAAGTAGTGACAGATACGCAGTATTTT
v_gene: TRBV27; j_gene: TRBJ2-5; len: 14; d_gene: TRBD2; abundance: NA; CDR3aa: CASSYAGGGGTQYF; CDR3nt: TGTGCCAGCAGTTACGCGGGGGGCGGTGGGACCCAGTACTTC
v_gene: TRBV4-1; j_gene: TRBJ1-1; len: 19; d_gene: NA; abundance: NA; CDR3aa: CASSSQSTRHGLLNTEAFF; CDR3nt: TGCGCCAGCAGCTCACAAAGTACGAGACACGGATTATTGAACACTGAAGCTTTCTTT
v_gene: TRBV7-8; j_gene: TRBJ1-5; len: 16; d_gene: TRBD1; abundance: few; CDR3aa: CASSLLGAGGNQPQHF; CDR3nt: TGTGCCAGCAGCTTACTCGGGGCAGGGGGCAACCAGCCCCAGCATTTT
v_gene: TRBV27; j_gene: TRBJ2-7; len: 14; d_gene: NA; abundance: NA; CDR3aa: CASSTRGPPFEQYF; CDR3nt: TGTGCCAGCAGTACCCGGGGGCCCCCCTTCGAGCAGTACTTC
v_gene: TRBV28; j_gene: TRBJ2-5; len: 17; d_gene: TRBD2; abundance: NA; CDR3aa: CASSSRTSGRSEETQYF; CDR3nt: TGTGCCAGCAGTTCCCGGACTAGCGGGAGATCCGAAGAGACCCAGTACTTC
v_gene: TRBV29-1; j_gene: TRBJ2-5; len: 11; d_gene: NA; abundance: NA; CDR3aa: CSVEQQETQYF; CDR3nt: TGCAGCGTTGAGCAGCAAGAGACCCAGTACTTC
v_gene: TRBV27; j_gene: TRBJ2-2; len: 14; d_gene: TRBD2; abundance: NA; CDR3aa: CASSSPWTSGRVFF; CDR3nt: TGTGCCAGCAGTTCCCCGTGGACTAGCGGTCGGGTGTTTTTT
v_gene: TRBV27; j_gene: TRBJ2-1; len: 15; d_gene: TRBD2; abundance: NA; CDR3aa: CASSPRLAGGDEQFF; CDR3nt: TGTGCCAGCAGTCCTCGACTAGCGGGTGGGGATGAGCAGTTCTTC
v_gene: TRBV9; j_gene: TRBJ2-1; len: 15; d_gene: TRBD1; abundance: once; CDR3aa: CASSPRDSSYNEQFF; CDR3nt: TGTGCCAGCAGCCCTAGGGACAGCTCCTACAATGAGCAGTTCTTC
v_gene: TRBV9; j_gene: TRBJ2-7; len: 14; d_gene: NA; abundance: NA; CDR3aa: CASSVGGLAYEQYF; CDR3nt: TGTGCCAGCAGCGTAGGGGGGTTGGCCTACGAGCAGTACTTC
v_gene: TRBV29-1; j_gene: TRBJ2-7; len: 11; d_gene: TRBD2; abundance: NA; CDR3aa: CSVLTSSEQYF; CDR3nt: TGCAGCGTTCTGACTAGCAGCGAGCAGTACTTC